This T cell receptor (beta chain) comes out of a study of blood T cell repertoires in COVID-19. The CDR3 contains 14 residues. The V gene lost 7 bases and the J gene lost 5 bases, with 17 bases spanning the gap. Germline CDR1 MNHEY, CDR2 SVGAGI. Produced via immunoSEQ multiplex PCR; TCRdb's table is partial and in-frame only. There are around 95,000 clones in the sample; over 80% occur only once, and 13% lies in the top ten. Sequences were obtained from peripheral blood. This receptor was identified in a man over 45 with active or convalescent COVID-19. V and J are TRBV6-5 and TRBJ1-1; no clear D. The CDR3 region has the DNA TGTGCCAGCATCGAATCGGAGGCACGAACTGAAGCTTTCTTT. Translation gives CASIESEARTEAFF.